The entry that follows covers one T cell receptor (beta chain) sequence. What it recognizes is unknown. Germline lookup yields CDR1 DFQATT and CDR2 SNEGSKA (reference sequence). The ends lost 3 bases at V and 5 bases at J; junction bases unmatched: 11. The CDR3 has 16 amino acids. TCR beta CDR3 regions were amplified from RNA transcripts. The primer set for the first-round RT-PCR of the TCR CDR3 was HTBI. Each CDR3 protein is one row after TCRdb ran MiXCR on the multiplex PCR reads. This table holds roughly 300,000 distinct CDR3 sequences, about 21% found once. This record belongs to a study of T cells in Graves' hyperthyroidism and ophthalmopathy. Study-level background: Blood was drawn when the patient was first diagnosed and still untreated.

Notes on the study in general: Ophthalmopathy onset followed model prediction by a median about 6.5 months.

The chain combines TRBV20-1 with TRBJ2-5, with 11 bases identical to TRBD2. The receptor was isolated from a woman aged 45 to 65 with Graves' hyperthyroidism. The sequencing input was blood. The DNA of the CDR3 is TGCAGTGCTAGCCGAGTAGCGGGAGGGCCTCGTGAGACCCAGTACTTC. This encodes CSASRVAGGPRETQYF.